A single sample is the source of the 4 T cell receptor beta chains below, sequenced in a study of prognosis after radiotherapy for stage I lung cancer. TCR beta CDR3 amplification from genomic DNA was performed by two-round multiplex PCR. Initially, in first-round PCR, primers specific to each TRBV and TRBJ gene were used. One entry per CDR3 protein results from TCRdb running MiXCR on the multiplex PCR reads. This sample has around 19,000 distinct CDR3 sequences, with around 50% found just once. Specimen: PBMCs, collected before or after stereotactic body radiation therapy (not recorded which). These receptors all stem from a donor over 45 with non-small cell lung cancer.

This sequence joins TRBV5-1 and TRBJ2-7, with 7 bases aligning to TRBD2. The germline V gene encodes CDR1 SGHRS and CDR2 YFSETQ. J was trimmed by 7 bases and V by 4 bases; bases with no gene match: 11. The CDR3 consists of 14 residues. The CDR3 region is CASSRGRDQGEQYF. Here the CDR3 DNA reads TGCGCCAGCAGCCGTGGGAGGGATCAGGGTGAGCAGTACTTC.

The rearrangement uses TRBV7-2 and TRBJ1-1; D gene unclear. The V and J ends lost 2 bases and 5 bases respectively, with 15 bases between them. From germline, CDR1 is SGHTA and CDR2 FQGNSA. The CDR3 is 15 residues long. DNA of the CDR3: TGTGCCAGCAGCTTAAGAGCTCGTCAAGGTACTGAAGCTTTCTTT. Translated, it gives CASSLRARQGTEAFF.

This chain links TRBV12-3 or TRBV12-4 with TRBJ1-6; 7 positions match TRBD1. The length of the CDR3 is 17 residues. V dropped 9 bases and J dropped 5; count of bases not matched to a gene: 16. CDR3 sequence: CASAVRGGGANNSPLHF. As DNA, the CDR3 is TGTGCCAGTGCAGTACGAGGAGGGGGCGCCAATAATTCACCCCTCCACTTT.

This clonotype was picked up a small number of times. J is TRBJ2-1 and V is TRBV7-9; 8 bases agree with TRBD1. J gave up 5 bases and V 5 bases, and 14 bases lay outside the gene matches. Germline V CDR1 and CDR2: SEHNR, FQNEAQ (reference sequence). This CDR3 is 17 amino acids long. CDR3 region: CASSLFPGGAENNEQFF. CDR3 bases: TGTGCCAGCAGCCTATTCCCAGGGGGCGCGGAGAACAATGAGCAGTTCTTC.